This TCR beta chain derives from a study of T cell repertoires in cytomegalovirus infection. Study-wide results and limits: CMV-specific HLA-C-restricted TCR beta clonotypes dominated the ex vivo response.

Germline CDR1 is LNHDA and CDR2 is SQIVND (reference sequence). Between the trimmed V and J ends, which lost 2 bases and 7 bases, there was a span of 11 bases. The CDR3 spans 14 residues. TCRdb re-analysed the reads in MiXCR, keeping a single row per CDR3 protein. This sample has 100,000 to 150,000 distinct CDR3 sequences; approximately 9.2% occur once, and the top ten carry over 9.5%. This clonotype turned up a few times. Its antigen is as yet unknown. The origin of this receptor is a human donor in good health (CMV status not recorded). Some clones in this sample may be carry-over from other donors' samples. The chain carries TRBV19 and TRBJ2-2; no clear D gene. The sequenced material came from PBMCs. CDR3 protein: CASSIWGDGGELFF. The CDR3 nucleotides are TGTGCCAGTAGTATATGGGGTGACGGCGGGGAGCTGTTTTTT.